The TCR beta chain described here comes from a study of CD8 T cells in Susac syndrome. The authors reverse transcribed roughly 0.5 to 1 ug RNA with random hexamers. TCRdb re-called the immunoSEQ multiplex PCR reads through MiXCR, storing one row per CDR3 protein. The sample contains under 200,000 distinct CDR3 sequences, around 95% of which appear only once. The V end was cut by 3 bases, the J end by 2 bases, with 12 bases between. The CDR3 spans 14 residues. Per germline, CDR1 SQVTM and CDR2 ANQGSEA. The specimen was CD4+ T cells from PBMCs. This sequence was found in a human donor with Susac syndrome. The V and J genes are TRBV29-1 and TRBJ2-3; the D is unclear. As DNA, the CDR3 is TGCAGCGTTGATAGAACGGTCGTCACAGATACGCAGTATTTT. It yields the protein CSVDRTVVTDTQYF.